This T cell receptor beta chain originates from a study of blood T cell repertoires in COVID-19. There are 14 residues in the CDR3. Germline-derived CDR1 and CDR2 are LNHDA and SQIVND (reference sequence). V dropped 4 bases and J dropped 4; count of bases not matched to a gene: 3. Clones were sequenced by immunoSEQ multiplex PCR, and TCRdb holds only the in-frame ones, with some missing. In the table there are some 450,000 clones, 88% of which are singletons. The source material was peripheral blood. The sequence was collected from a woman aged 50 to 65 with COVID-19, enrolled during active disease. J is TRBJ2-3 and V is TRBV19; 9 nucleotides match TRBD2. DNA for the CDR3: TGTGCCAGTAGTACTAGCGGGGATCCAGATACGCAGTATTTT. Protein sequence: CASSTSGDPDTQYF.